A selection of T cell receptor beta chains follows, all from one sample in a study of blood T cell repertoires in COVID-19. The protocol was immunoSEQ multiplex PCR, while the TCRdb copy is restricted to in-frame clones and leaves out a portion. The sample holds 250,000 to 300,000 clones, around 90% seen once. The sequencing input was peripheral blood. The receptors shown here come from a woman in her 70s with COVID-19, enrolled during active disease. The CDR3 runs from the conserved cysteine through the conserved F or W. A D gene is named only where the DNA matches it firmly. Not all rows give a size; the values are once, few, many and, for expanded clones, a class.

d_call clone_size j_call v_call cdr3_nt cdr3_aa
TRBD1 - TRBJ1-3 TRBV9 TGTGCCAGCAGCCTATGGACAGGGGTTGGCACCATATATTTT CASSLWTGVGTIYF
TRBD1 once TRBJ2-7 TRBV27 TGTGCCAGCAGCTCAACGCCGGACAGGATAATGGACGAGCAGTACTTC CASSSTPDRIMDEQYF
- - TRBJ2-2 TRBV19 TGTGCCACCCGGATTGCAGGGTCCGGGGAGCTGTTTTTT CATRIAGSGELFF
- - TRBJ2-2 TRBV30 TGTGCCTGGAGATCAGGGGTCGGGGAGCTGTTTTTT CAWRSGVGELFF
- few TRBJ1-3 TRBV30 TGTGCCTGGAGTGTAGGTGGGGCGGGAAACACCATATATTTT CAWSVGGAGNTIYF
- - TRBJ1-3 TRBV28 TGTGCCAGCAGTCCTGTGATTTTCGGGGTTTCTGGAAACACCATATATTTT CASSPVIFGVSGNTIYF
- few TRBJ2-1 TRBV24-1 TGTGCCACAGAAGGGCGGGACGGGGTCTTAACGCGTAACAATGAGCAGTTCTTC CATEGRDGVLTRNNEQFF
TRBD1 - TRBJ1-2 TRBV19 TGTGCCAGTAATCCACAGGGGGGGAACTATGGCTACACCTTC CASNPQGGNYGYTF
TRBD2 - TRBJ2-1 TRBV20-1 TGCAGTGCTAGTCTCCTAGCGGGAGCAGCTCGGAATGAGCAGTTCTTC CSASLLAGAARNEQFF
TRBD1 - TRBJ2-3 TRBV5-1 TGCGCCAGCAGCTCAGGACAGGGGAGGACAGATACGCAGTATTTT CASSSGQGRTDTQYF
- few TRBJ1-2 TRBV28 TGTGCCAGCAGTCTGGCCGGGGGGTGGGGCTACACCTTC CASSLAGGWGYTF
TRBD1 - TRBJ2-7 TRBV7-2 TGTGCCAGCAGCACCCTCGACAGGGGAAAGGCCTACGAGCAGTACTTC CASSTLDRGKAYEQYF
- once TRBJ1-2 TRBV6-5 TGTGCCAGCAGTCGGACAGAATTATCCTATGGCTACACCTTC CASSRTELSYGYTF
- - TRBJ1-5 TRBV28 TGTGCCAGCAGTGGGATCTTGTTGGTAGGGACAAGCAATCAGCCCCAGCATTTT CASSGILLVGTSNQPQHF
TRBD1 once TRBJ1-2 TRBV2 TGTGCCAGCAATCCGACAGGGGATGTTGGCTACACCTTC CASNPTGDVGYTF
TRBD1 - TRBJ1-5 TRBV5-1 TGCGCCAGCAGCCCCGGCCCGGGACAGTATCAGCCCCAGCATTTT CASSPGPGQYQPQHF
- - TRBJ2-7 TRBV30 TGTGCCTGGAGAGGCAGGGGTAGCGACGAGCAGTACTTC CAWRGRGSDEQYF
- - TRBJ2-1 TRBV7-2 TGTGCCAGCAGCTTACAGATCCTCTCCTACAATGAGCAGTTCTTC CASSLQILSYNEQFF
TRBD1 - TRBJ2-1 TRBV15 TGTGCCACCAGGGCCGGGACAGGCATCTATGAGCAGTTCTTC CATRAGTGIYEQFF
TRBD2 - TRBJ2-5 TRBV29-1 TGCAGCGTTGAGGCGGGGGTAGGAGAGACCCAGTACTTC CSVEAGVGETQYF
- - TRBJ1-3 TRBV20-1 TGCAGTGCTAGTGAGGGGGGGAGACCTGGAGACACCATATATTTT CSASEGGRPGDTIYF
- few TRBJ1-3 TRBV7-9 TGTGCCAGCCCCGATGGCAGGAGGAACGGGAACACCATATATTTT CASPDGRRNGNTIYF
- - TRBJ1-2 TRBV30 TGTGCCTGGAGTGGGCTCCTGGGGGGGGGCTACACCTTC CAWSGLLGGGYTF
- - TRBJ1-1 TRBV10-3 TGTGCCATCAGTGAGTCTACACATTGGCAGGGGAACACTGAAGCTTTCTTT CAISESTHWQGNTEAFF
- - TRBJ1-1 TRBV14 TGTGCCAGCAGCCAACAACAGGGTTGGAACACTGAAGCTTTCTTT CASSQQQGWNTEAFF
- - TRBJ1-2 TRBV30 TGTGCCTGGATCTCGGGCTATGGCTACACCTTC CAWISGYGYTF
- - TRBJ1-1 TRBV5-4 TGTGCCAGCAGCGGCTCGACACGAACAAACACTGAAGCTTTCTTT CASSGSTRTNTEAFF
TRBD2 - TRBJ2-5 TRBV7-9 TGTGCCAGCAGCTTAGCGGGACTAGCGGGGGGGACCCAGTACTTC CASSLAGLAGGTQYF
TRBD2 - TRBJ2-1 TRBV7-8 TGTGCCAGCAGCTTTAGAGGACTAGCGGGTACCTACAATGAGCAGTTCTTC CASSFRGLAGTYNEQFF
TRBD2 - TRBJ2-7 TRBV6-5 TGTGCCAGCACCCCAATGGGGACTAGCGGGTACGAGCAGTACTTC CASTPMGTSGYEQYF
TRBD2 - TRBJ2-4 TRBV28 TGTGCCAGCAGGCTACTCATAGCGGGAGGAGGGGGGAACATTCAGTACTTC CASRLLIAGGGGNIQYF
- - TRBJ2-5 TRBV6-2/TRBV6-3 TGTGCCAGCAGTTACTCGCTCTCTAGCGCAGAGACCCAGTACTTC CASSYSLSSAETQYF
TRBD2 once TRBJ2-6 TRBV27 TGTGCCAGCAGTTTTACTAGCGGGATCTCTGGGGCCAACGTCCTGACTTTC CASSFTSGISGANVLTF
- - TRBJ1-6 TRBV19 TGTGCCAGTAGTACCCAGGGGCCCCTCCACTTT CASSTQGPLHF
- - TRBJ1-1 TRBV2 TGTGCCAGCGGGGGACAATTGAACACTGAAGCTTTCTTT CASGGQLNTEAFF
TRBD1 - TRBJ2-3 TRBV19 TGTGCCAGTAGTGGCCAGGGGGCTAGGGATACGCAGTATTTT CASSGQGARDTQYF
- - TRBJ2-1 TRBV10-3 TGTGCCATCACCGACGGACTGTCCTCCTACAATGAGCAGTTCTTC CAITDGLSSYNEQFF
TRBD1 - TRBJ2-2 TRBV2 TGTGCCAGCAGCCGGGACAGGGACGGGGAGCTGTTTTTT CASSRDRDGELFF
TRBD1 - TRBJ1-1 TRBV5-4 TGTGCCAGCAGCTTAACCGACAGGGTGAACACTGAAGCTTTCTTT CASSLTDRVNTEAFF
- once TRBJ1-2 TRBV12-5 TGTGCTAGTGGTTTGGGGTTTGCACAGGGTGGCTATGGCTACACCTTC CASGLGFAQGGYGYTF
- - TRBJ1-1 TRBV19 TGTGCCAGTAACCGGGCCTTCTCGGGGATGAACACTGAAGCTTTCTTT CASNRAFSGMNTEAFF
TRBD2 - TRBJ2-1 TRBV7-2 TGTGCCAGCAGCTTAGCCGGGACTAGCGGCTACAATGAGCAGTTCTTC CASSLAGTSGYNEQFF
- - TRBJ2-3 TRBV19 TGTGCCAGTAGTATGACCAGGGCAGATACGCAGTATTTT CASSMTRADTQYF
TRBD1 - TRBJ2-5 TRBV5-1 TGCGCCAGTCTCGGACAGGGGAAAGAGACCCAGTACTTC CASLGQGKETQYF
- - TRBJ1-5 TRBV28 TGTGCCAGCAGCCCGACAGAAAGGGGCCATCAGCCCCAGCATTTT CASSPTERGHQPQHF
TRBD1 - TRBJ1-4 TRBV4-1 TGCGCCAGCAGGATCGACGCCTTGGGACAGGCAACTAATGAAAAACTGTTTTTT CASRIDALGQATNEKLFF
TRBD1 - TRBJ1-2 TRBV29-1 TGCAGCGGGGGGGATGACAGGGGCGTCCATGGCTACACCTTC CSGGDDRGVHGYTF
- - TRBJ2-1 TRBV29-1 TGCAGCGTTGATCAGGGAACTAATGAGCAGTTCTTC CSVDQGTNEQFF
- - TRBJ1-2 TRBV25-1 TGTGCCAGCGACCCGATACAGGGCCCGGGAGGCTACACCTTC CASDPIQGPGGYTF
TRBD1 - TRBJ2-1 TRBV27 TGTGCCAGCAGTGGAACGACAGGGGTTGAGCAGTTCTTC CASSGTTGVEQFF
- - TRBJ2-7 TRBV4-2 TGTGCCAGCAGCCTAGAGAGCAGGGGAGAATACGAGCAGTACTTC CASSLESRGEYEQYF
- - TRBJ2-3 TRBV4-3 TGCGCCAGCAGCCAAGATCATGGGAGCCGAATCACAGATACGCAGTATTTT CASSQDHGSRITDTQYF
- - TRBJ1-5 TRBV29-1 TGCAGCGTTGAAGCGGGTAGCAATCAGCCCCAGCATTTT CSVEAGSNQPQHF
- - TRBJ1-5 TRBV24-1 TGTGCCACCAGTGATACAGGATCCCATCAGCCCCAGCATTTT CATSDTGSHQPQHF